This TCR beta chain was identified in a study of T cells in localized non-small cell lung cancer. Turning to this clone: The antigen remains undetermined.

Study results and limitations: In adjacent lung, a median roughly 56 of the top 100 tumor clones were found. Since sequencing was restricted to only one region of the tumor, intratumor heterogeneity remains a possibility.

Clones were sequenced by immunoSEQ multiplex PCR, and TCRdb holds only the in-frame ones, with some missing. This table holds about 6,300 clones, 80% to 90% found once. The TCR originated in an older male donor with stage I lung adenocarcinoma. The sequences come from peripheral blood, collected before any cancer treatment.

Here the CDR3 DNA reads TGCAGCGTAGGGAGGGGATACGAGCAGTACGTC. This gives the protein CSVGRGYEQYV. This chain joins TRBV29-1 and TRBJ2-7, with 7 bases aligning to TRBD2. Germline CDR1 is SQVTM and CDR2 is ANQGSEA. Trimming cost V 6 bases and J 4 bases; bases outside gene matches: 3. The CDR3 spans 11 residues.